The 6 T cell receptor beta chains listed next were all sequenced from one sample in a study of blood T cell repertoires in COVID-19. Assay: immunoSEQ multiplex PCR; the TCRdb copy retains only in-frame clones and omits some. The sample holds around 160,000 clones, over 75% seen once. The sequenced sample consisted of PBMCs or T cells enriched from blood (not recorded which). These receptor sequences come from a man aged 45-65 years who had recovered from COVID-19.

This chain connects TRBV19 to TRBJ2-5, with D possibly being TRBD2 (5 bases). V was cut by 4 bases and J by 3 bases, with 9 bases left in between. The CDR3 is 13 amino acids. Germline CDR1 and CDR2: LNHDA and SQIVND (reference sequence). CDR3 coding DNA: TGTGCCAGTAGTAGAGGGTTCGAAGAGACCCAGTACTTC. This codes for CASSRGFEETQYF. The variable domain in full, completed from reference TRBV19 and TRBJ2-5, reads DGGITQSPKYLFRKEGQNVTLSCEQNLNHDAMYWYRQDPGQGLRLIYYSQIVNDFQKGDIAEGYSVSREKKESFPLTVTSAQKNPTAFYLCASSRGFEETQYFGPGTRLLVL.

This chain connects TRBV10-3 to TRBJ1-1; D gene unclear. This CDR3 spans 15 amino acids. The V end was cut by 0 bases, the J end by 0 bases, with 8 bases between. Germline V gene sequence: CDR1 ENHRY, CDR2 SYGVKD. CDR3 residues: CAISESGKMNTEAFF. The DNA of the CDR3 is TGTGCCATCAGTGAGTCCGGGAAAATGAACACTGAAGCTTTCTTT.

The gene calls are TRBV11-2 and TRBJ2-4; 7 positions agree with TRBD1. The ends lost 10 bases at V and 5 bases at J; junction bases unmatched: 8. This CDR3 has 13 residues. Per germline, CDR1 SGHAT and CDR2 FQNNGV. The CDR3 protein is CATATGLQNIQYF. In nucleotides, the CDR3 is TGTGCCACCGCGACAGGGCTCCAAAACATTCAGTACTTC.

V and J are TRBV28 and TRBJ2-7, with D possibly being TRBD1 (6 bases). Trimming shortened V by 6 bases and J by 3 bases, and 18 bases separated the two germline ends. Germline V CDR1 and CDR2: MDHEN, SYDVKM. The CDR3 is 15 amino acids. The CDR3 loop reads CASSTSDSHRYEQYF. The DNA for the CDR3 is TGTGCCAGCAGCACCTCGGACAGCCACCGCTACGAGCAGTACTTC.

The rearrangement uses TRBV28 and TRBJ2-3, with TRBD2 identical over 12 bases. The CDR3 is 19 amino acids. Germline V gene lookup returns CDR1 MDHEN and CDR2 SYDVKM. The ends lost 4 bases at V and 2 bases at J; junction bases unmatched: 13. The CDR3 protein is CASSSPLAGGITVTDTQYF. The CDR3 bases are TGTGCCAGCAGTTCCCCCCTAGCGGGAGGGATCACGGTCACAGATACGCAGTATTTT.

The table lists this clone with a count of one. The DNA is left out, because the CDR3 cannot be placed on it with certainty; the CDR3 is given as TCRdb lists it. This CDR3 reads CASSFGSGADTQYF. This sequence joins TRBV7-8 and TRBJ2-3; the table calls TRBD2, which could not be checked here. Germline V CDR1 and CDR2: SGHVS, FQNEAQ. The CDR3 is 14 residues long, counting both termini.